The 3 T cell receptor beta chains below all came from one sample that was sequenced in a study of blood T cell repertoires in COVID-19. Libraries were prepared by immunoSEQ multiplex PCR; TCRdb keeps only in-frame clonotypes and omits some of them. The table has 150,000 to 200,000 clones, 88% seen once; the top ten hold approximately 7%. Sequencing was carried out using PBMCs or T cells enriched from blood (not recorded which). These TCRs come from a woman aged 45-65 years who had recovered from COVID-19.

The chain employs TRBV6-5 and TRBJ2-3; TRBD2 aligns across 7 bases. CDR3 size: 12 residues. Germline assignment: CDR1 MNHEY and CDR2 SVGAGI. J was trimmed by 4 bases and V by 8 bases; bases with no gene match: 3. The CDR3 nucleotides are TGTGCCAGCGGGACTACCGCAGATACGCAGTATTTT. Translation gives CASGTTADTQYF.

The genes are TRBV10-3 and TRBJ2-3, with TRBD2 matching over 9 bases. Germline V gene lookup returns CDR1 ENHRY and CDR2 SYGVKD. V trimming: 2 bases; J trimming: 6 bases; junction bases outside the gene matches: 3. The CDR3 spans 14 residues. The CDR3 spells CAISEAAGGDTQYF. CDR3 sequence (DNA): TGTGCCATCAGTGAGGCGGCGGGGGGGGATACGCAGTATTTT.

This CDR3 is CASSPMSGAPTGTNQPQHF. CDR3 DNA: TGTGCCAGCTCACCAATGTCCGGGGCCCCGACAGGGACGAATCAGCCCCAGCATTTT. The chain has TRBV18 and TRBJ1-5; 7 bases match TRBD1. Germline CDR1 KGHSH, CDR2 LQKENI. This CDR3 spans 19 amino acids. Trimming took 2 bases from V and 4 from J; bases not matched to a gene: 17.